A selection of T cell receptor beta chains follows, all from one sample in a study of beta chain features in type 1 diabetes. Data came from immunoSEQ multiplex PCR; TCRdb stores just in-frame clones and leaves some out. This table has approximately 200,000 clones, over 8.5% appearing once. Sequenced sample: naive CD4+ T cells from blood. The source is a woman between 18 and 29 years old in good health. Both conserved end residues are part of each CDR3. D genes are given only for firm matches. Size tells how often a clone was seen (once, few, many) or the class of an expanded clone, and some rows leave it out.

size: few
length: 13
J: TRBJ1-1
D: .
V: TRBV11-3
CDR3: CASRRSGDTEAFF
DNA: TGTGCCAGCAGGCGTTCAGGGGACACTGAAGCTTTCTTT

size: few
length: 14
J: TRBJ2-7
D: .
V: TRBV6-1
CDR3: CASRGPPGVHEQYF
DNA: TGTGCCAGCAGGGGGCCGCCGGGGGTCCACGAGCAGTACTTC

size: many
length: 15
J: TRBJ2-3
D: TRBD1
V: TRBV13
CDR3: CASSSGQGSTDTQYF
DNA: TGTGCCAGCAGCTCCGGACAGGGGAGCACAGATACGCAGTATTTT

size: few
length: 15
J: TRBJ2-1
D: TRBD2
V: TRBV11-1
CDR3: CASSEGTSGGNEQFF
DNA: TGTGCCAGCAGCGAAGGGACTAGCGGGGGGAATGAGCAGTTCTTC

size: .
length: 12
J: TRBJ2-1
D: .
V: TRBV5-1
CDR3: CASSLDYTEQFF
DNA: TGCGCCAGCAGCTTGGACTATACTGAGCAGTTCTTC

size: few
length: 12
J: TRBJ2-1
D: .
V: TRBV5-1
CDR3: CASSFAGDEQFF
DNA: TGCGCCAGCAGCTTTGCCGGTGATGAGCAGTTCTTC

size: few
length: 12
J: TRBJ1-1
D: TRBD1
V: TRBV25-1
CDR3: CASLSGQGLAFF
DNA: TGTGCCAGCCTCTCTGGACAGGGGCTAGCTTTCTTT

size: .
length: 15
J: TRBJ1-4
D: TRBD1
V: TRBV5-1
CDR3: CASSYWDSEDEKLFF
DNA: TGCGCCAGCAGCTATTGGGACAGTGAGGATGAAAAACTGTTTTTT

size: .
length: 16
J: TRBJ2-1
D: .
V: TRBV15
CDR3: CATSRDQTGSRGEQFF
DNA: TGTGCCACCAGCAGAGATCAAACCGGGAGTCGCGGTGAGCAGTTCTTC

size: few
length: 13
J: TRBJ1-3
D: .
V: TRBV29-1
CDR3: CSVESVPRNTIYF
DNA: TGCAGCGTTGAGAGTGTCCCACGGAACACCATATATTTT

size: few
length: 18
J: TRBJ2-3
D: TRBD2
V: TRBV5-1
CDR3: CASSRKETSGWLPDTQYF
DNA: TGCGCCAGCAGCCGAAAAGAAACTAGCGGTTGGCTTCCAGATACGCAGTATTTT

size: .
length: 17
J: TRBJ2-2
D: TRBD1
V: TRBV7-3
CDR3: CASSLIGTVRGSGELFF
DNA: TGTGCCAGCAGCTTAATTGGGACAGTTCGAGGGAGTGGGGAGCTGTTTTTT

size: few
length: 17
J: TRBJ1-2
D: .
V: TRBV7-9
CDR3: CASSPGGGAEKRFGYTF
DNA: TGTGCCAGCAGCCCTGGGGGGGGCGCGGAAAAAAGGTTTGGCTACACCTTC

size: .
length: 15
J: TRBJ2-7
D: TRBD2
V: TRBV6-6
CDR3: CASSPPASGPYEQYF
DNA: TGTGCCAGCAGCCCCCCGGCTAGCGGGCCCTACGAGCAGTACTTC

size: few
length: 15
J: TRBJ2-1
D: .
V: TRBV2
CDR3: CASKFEGDAYNEQFF
DNA: TGTGCCAGCAAGTTCGAGGGAGACGCCTACAATGAGCAGTTCTTC

size: few
length: 16
J: TRBJ1-5
D: TRBD1
V: TRBV4-2
CDR3: CASSQGRQGPNQPQHF
DNA: TGTGCCAGCAGCCAGGGGAGACAGGGGCCCAATCAGCCCCAGCATTTT

size: .
length: 15
J: TRBJ2-1
D: TRBD2
V: TRBV19
CDR3: CASRRTSGDYNEQFF
DNA: TGTGCCAGTAGAAGGACTAGCGGGGACTACAATGAGCAGTTCTTC

size: few
length: 15
J: TRBJ2-1
D: TRBD1
V: TRBV7-9
CDR3: CASSPPAQGVSEQFF
DNA: TGTGCCAGCAGCCCCCCGGCACAGGGGGTTAGTGAGCAGTTCTTC

size: .
length: 17
J: TRBJ1-3
D: .
V: TRBV19
CDR3: CASSSFRGSNSGNTIYF
DNA: TGTGCCAGTAGTAGCTTCAGGGGTTCCAACTCTGGAAACACCATATATTTT

size: .
length: 15
J: TRBJ2-1
D: TRBD1
V: TRBV6-6
CDR3: CASSQTGGPYNEQFF
DNA: TGTGCCAGCAGCCAAACAGGGGGTCCCTACAATGAGCAGTTCTTC

size: once
length: 15
J: TRBJ2-7
D: TRBD1
V: TRBV7-7
CDR3: CASSLRQGLYYEQYF
DNA: TGTGCTAGCAGCTTACGACAGGGTCTCTATTACGAGCAGTACTTC

size: .
length: 14
J: TRBJ1-6
D: .
V: TRBV5-4
CDR3: CASSLTGRNSPLHF
DNA: TGTGCCAGCAGCTTGACAGGGCGCAATTCACCCCTCCACTTT

size: .
length: 15
J: TRBJ2-2
D: TRBD2
V: TRBV6-1
CDR3: CASSLTSGGSGELFF
DNA: TGTGCCAGCAGTTTGACTAGCGGGGGTTCCGGGGAGCTGTTTTTT

size: few
length: 19
J: TRBJ2-1
D: TRBD2
V: TRBV5-1
CDR3: CASNLARLAGALSYNEQFF
DNA: TGCGCCAGCAACTTGGCGAGACTAGCGGGTGCCCTCTCCTACAATGAGCAGTTCTTC

size: .
length: 13
J: TRBJ1-2
D: TRBD1
V: TRBV19
CDR3: CASRGEGGRGYTF
DNA: TGTGCCAGTAGGGGGGAAGGGGGCCGCGGCTACACCTTC

size: .
length: 13
J: TRBJ2-7
D: .
V: TRBV11-2
CDR3: CASSLGGRGEQYF
DNA: TGTGCCAGCAGCCTCGGGGGACGAGGGGAGCAGTACTTC

size: .
length: 14
J: TRBJ2-1
D: TRBD2
V: TRBV6-1
CDR3: CASSEDLAGGGQFF
DNA: TGTGCCAGCAGTGAAGATTTAGCGGGGGGCGGGCAGTTCTTC

size: .
length: 13
J: TRBJ2-5
D: .
V: TRBV5-1
CDR3: CASSSLVQETQYF
DNA: TGCGCCAGCAGCTCACTCGTCCAAGAGACCCAGTACTTC

size: .
length: 13
J: TRBJ2-3
D: .
V: TRBV6-1
CDR3: CASSTSGSDTQYF
DNA: TGTGCCAGCTCCACCTCGGGGTCAGATACGCAGTATTTT

size: .
length: 14
J: TRBJ1-1
D: .
V: TRBV25-1
CDR3: CASSVSGGDTEAFF
DNA: TGTGCCAGCAGTGTTAGCGGGGGGGACACTGAAGCTTTCTTT

size: .
length: 16
J: TRBJ2-2
D: TRBD2
V: TRBV5-4
CDR3: CASSAAEAGVAGELFF
DNA: TGTGCCAGCAGCGCGGCGGAGGCGGGAGTAGCCGGGGAGCTGTTTTTT

size: few
length: 16
J: TRBJ1-3
D: .
V: TRBV7-8
CDR3: CASSQRTNRAGNTIYF
DNA: TGTGCCAGCAGCCAACGGACAAATCGGGCTGGAAACACCATATATTTT

size: few
length: 15
J: TRBJ1-2
D: .
V: TRBV6-5
CDR3: CASTTKQGYARGYTF
DNA: TGTGCCAGCACCACCAAGCAGGGCTACGCTCGGGGCTACACCTTC

size: .
length: 15
J: TRBJ1-6
D: .
V: TRBV14
CDR3: CASSQDLPRDSPLHF
DNA: TGTGCCAGCAGCCAAGATCTCCCGCGGGATTCACCCCTCCACTTT

size: few
length: 16
J: TRBJ2-7
D: .
V: TRBV6-5
CDR3: CASSYSTLGTAYEQYF
DNA: TGTGCCAGCAGTTACTCGACCCTCGGCACAGCCTACGAGCAGTACTTC

size: few
length: 14
J: TRBJ1-4
D: .
V: TRBV11-2
CDR3: CASSLRAGREKLFF
DNA: TGTGCCAGCAGCTTACGAGCGGGGCGTGAAAAACTGTTTTTT

size: .
length: 17
J: TRBJ2-1
D: TRBD2
V: TRBV5-1
CDR3: CASSLGVAGDLGNEQFF
DNA: TGCGCCAGCAGCTTGGGGGTAGCGGGAGATCTGGGCAATGAGCAGTTCTTC

size: .
length: 12
J: TRBJ2-1
D: .
V: TRBV9
CDR3: CASSVMGTEQFF
DNA: TGTGCCAGCAGCGTAATGGGCACTGAGCAGTTCTTC

size: .
length: 15
J: TRBJ2-2
D: .
V: TRBV7-6
CDR3: CASSLVTGETGELFF
DNA: TGTGCCAGCAGCTTAGTAACGGGAGAGACCGGGGAGCTGTTTTTT

size: .
length: 18
J: TRBJ2-7
D: TRBD1
V: TRBV6-1
CDR3: CASSEALQTQGASYEQYF
DNA: TGTGCCAGCAGTGAAGCGCTTCAAACCCAGGGGGCTTCCTACGAGCAGTACTTC

size: many
length: 17
J: TRBJ2-3
D: TRBD2
V: TRBV29-1
CDR3: CSVEDPAASGTMDTQYF
DNA: TGCAGCGTTGAAGATCCGGCCGCTAGCGGAACCATGGATACGCAGTATTTT

size: few
length: 14
J: TRBJ1-2
D: .
V: TRBV2
CDR3: CASSEAGGNYGYTF
DNA: TGTGCCAGCAGTGAAGCGGGGGGGAACTATGGCTACACCTTC

size: .
length: 11
J: TRBJ2-7
D: .
V: TRBV18
CDR3: CASSPHNEQYF
DNA: TGTGCCAGCTCACCCCACAACGAGCAGTACTTC

size: few
length: 17
J: TRBJ2-7
D: TRBD1
V: TRBV5-1
CDR3: CASSLDLDRGQPYEQYF
DNA: TGCGCCAGCAGCCTCGACCTGGACAGGGGGCAACCCTACGAGCAGTACTTC

size: .
length: 17
J: TRBJ2-1
D: TRBD2
V: TRBV7-2
CDR3: CASSRDSGTSSYNEQFF
DNA: TGTGCCAGCAGCCGAGACTCCGGGACTAGCTCCTACAATGAGCAGTTCTTC

size: few
length: 16
J: TRBJ2-3
D: .
V: TRBV6-1
CDR3: CASSEAPYSGTDTQYF
DNA: TGTGCCAGCAGTGAAGCGCCGTACAGTGGCACAGATACGCAGTATTTT

size: .
length: 12
J: TRBJ1-1
D: .
V: TRBV11-2
CDR3: CASSSGKTEAFF
DNA: TGTGCCAGCAGCTCAGGGAAAACTGAAGCTTTCTTT